This entry lists 10 T cell receptor beta chains sequenced from one sample in a study of blood T cells in healthy people across ages. Sample-barcoded 5' priming and a J-beta primer mix drove a second PCR of roughly 6 to 12 cycles. Each CDR3 protein gets one entry after TCRdb re-called the 5' RACE reads with MiXCR. The sample lists hundreds of thousands of distinct CDR3 sequences, roughly 35% occurring once. Sequencing was done on a sample of blood. The source of these receptors is a man between 18 and 29 years old in good health.

This clonotype has more than one count but fewer than ten. The V call is TRBV4-2, the J call TRBJ2-7, with 12 positions matching TRBD2. The CDR3 consists of 15 residues. Germline V gives CDR1 LGHNA, CDR2 YNFKEQ. Trimming at V came to 4 bases and at J to 6 bases, leaving 7 bases not matched to a gene. CDR3 in amino acids: CASSLYPSGGGEQYF. In DNA form, the CDR3 reads TGTGCCAGCAGCCTGTACCCTAGCGGGGGGGGCGAGCAGTACTTC.

The V call is TRBV7-9, the J call TRBJ2-2, with D uncertain. Between the trimmed V and J ends, which lost 2 bases and 6 bases, there was a span of 4 bases. The CDR3 length is 12 residues. The V gene's germline CDR1 is SEHNR and CDR2 FQNEAQ (reference sequence). CDR3: CASSLQSGELFF. The CDR3 DNA reads TGTGCCAGCAGCTTACAATCCGGGGAGCTGTTTTTT.

V and J are TRBV29-1 and TRBJ1-2; 7 bases align to TRBD1. Unmatched junction bases numbered 11, after V lost 3 bases and J lost 4 bases. CDR1 is SQVTM and CDR2 is ANQGSEA in the germline V gene. The CDR3 loop spans 15 amino acids. The CDR3: CSVDWGRGESYGYTF. The DNA of the CDR3 is TGCAGCGTTGATTGGGGCAGGGGGGAATCCTATGGCTACACCTTC.

In DNA form, the CDR3 reads TGTGCCAGCAGCCAGGGGGCGCGGGGAATGAACACTGAAGCTTTCTTT. Translating it yields CASSQGARGMNTEAFF. The chain is built from TRBV7-3 and TRBJ1-1; TRBD1 matches 8 bases. The CDR3 has 16 amino acids. Per germline, CDR1 SGHTA and CDR2 FQGTGA. Trimming removed 5 bases from V and 0 bases from J; junction bases left unmatched: 8.

The chain is built from TRBV7-2 and TRBJ2-2; D call uncertain. Germline V CDR1 and CDR2: SGHTA, FQGNSA. Deletions cut 2 bases from V and 1 base from J, with 5 bases between. The CDR3 runs 14 residues. CDR3 nucleotides: TGTGCCAGCAGCTTATTTTGGAACACCGGGGAGCTGTTTTTT. Residues: CASSLFWNTGELFF. The whole variable domain, remainder taken from reference TRBV7-2 and TRBJ2-2, is GAGVSQSPSNKVTEKGKDVELRCDPISGHTALYWYRQSLGQGLEFLIYFQGNSAPDKSGLPSDRFSAERTGGSVSTLTIQRTQQEDSAVYLCASSLFWNTGELFFGEGSRLTVL.

The chain couples TRBV19 to TRBJ2-3; 11 nucleotides align to TRBD1. The ends lost 6 bases at V and 5 bases at J; junction bases unmatched: 1. The germline CDR1 and CDR2 sequences are LNHDA and SQIVND (reference sequence). The CDR3 has 13 amino acids. The CDR3 coding sequence is TGTGCCAGTAGGGACAGGGGGCAAGATACGCAGTATTTT. Residues: CASRDRGQDTQYF. The full variable domain, rest sourced from reference TRBV19 and TRBJ2-3, is DGGITQSPKYLFRKEGQNVTLSCEQNLNHDAMYWYRQDPGQGLRLIYYSQIVNDFQKGDIAEGYSVSREKKESFPLTVTSAQKNPTAFYLCASRDRGQDTQYFGPGTRLTVL.

CDR3 bases: TGTGCCAGCAGTTATGACCCTACCAATGAGCAGTACTTC. Amino acids: CASSYDPTNEQYF. V is TRBV6-2 or TRBV6-3 and J is TRBJ2-1; D is ambiguous. The better agreement between TRBJ2-7 and the DNA end casts doubt on the J call. The CDR3 is made up of 13 amino acids. Looked up from germline, CDR1 is MNHEY and CDR2 is SVGEGT.

The chain joins TRBV29-1 to TRBJ2-1; a possible D gene is TRBD1 (6 bases). Trimming cost V 4 bases and J 9 bases, with 13 bases left between them. This CDR3 has 12 amino acids. Germline CDR1 SQVTM, CDR2 ANQGSEA. The DNA of the CDR3 is TGCAGCGTTGTCCGTACAGGGCCTGAGCAGTTCTTC. This gives the protein CSVVRTGPEQFF.

V usage is TRBV12-3 or TRBV12-4 and J usage is TRBJ2-2, with D tentatively TRBD2 (5 bases). Trimming shortened V by 2 bases and J by 4 bases, and 8 bases separated the two germline ends. The CDR3 extends over 14 amino acids. As DNA, the CDR3 is TGTGCCAGCAGTTTAAGCGGTTTCACCGGGGAGCTGTTTTTT. It codes for CASSLSGFTGELFF.

J is TRBJ1-1 and V is TRBV7-2, with a tentative D call TRBD1 (6 bases). The germline CDR1 and CDR2 sequences are SGHTA and FQGNSA. CDR3 size: 15 residues. V was cut by 5 bases and J by 4 bases, with 17 bases left in between. The CDR3 loop reads CASSPQLRGTTEAFF. For the CDR3, the DNA is TGTGCCAGCAGCCCACAGTTAAGGGGGACCACTGAAGCTTTCTTT.